This T cell receptor (beta chain) was observed in a study of PD-L1 blockade in urothelial cancer (TCRdb year 2017). In the study overall: Every patient began therapy in 2014 and was given atezolizumab 1,200 mg intravenously every 3 weeks. About 90% of the roughly 30 patients were identified as males with urothelial cancer of bladder origin, and a prior smoking history was reported by 18 of 29 patients. Patients had an ECOG performance status of 0 or 1 and had received between 0 and 3 prior chemotherapy regimens. Blood samples were analyzed 3 weeks after the start of treatment (second dose) and 6 weeks after the start of treatment. Blood samples yielded a median of around 150,000 T cells and more than 80,000 unique TCRs, with median clonality approximately 0.08. Somatic, immune and clinical correlates of response to PD-L1 blockade with atezolizumab in urothelial cancer were the focus of an exploratory multi-omic analysis. Pretreatment tumor samples, along with matched peripheral blood collected serially before and after atezolizumab treatment, underwent TCR sequencing. Durable clinical benefit was defined as progression-free survival longer than 6 months, and TCR features were also tested against progression-free and overall survival. In the same patients who had TCR sequencing, pretreatment tumors also underwent whole exome sequencing and RNA sequencing. Durable clinical benefit was achieved by nine patients but not by the remaining 20. Pretreatment blood TCR-seq was available for about 27 patients, at least one posttreatment blood collection was obtained for roughly 25 patients, and tumor TCR-seq was available for roughly 25 patients.

Findings and caveats that apply to the study as a whole: A pretreatment peripheral blood TCR clonality below the median was linked to improved progression-free and overall survival. Patients with durable benefit showed greater expansion of tumor-associated TCR clones in peripheral blood 3 weeks after starting treatment (n ≈ 23, p = 0.022). Because the sample size was small (n of about 30) and many exploratory analyses were performed, the results are intended to be hypothesis-generating.

The time point label on this specimen signifies: pretreatment peripheral blood. A total of roughly 30 patients with locally advanced or metastatic urothelial carcinoma, treated at Memorial Sloan Kettering on a trial protocol, made up the cohort. Peripheral blood mononuclear cells were collected from each patient pretreatment and during treatment, giving between 1 and 8 total time points per patient. The Qiagen DNeasy Blood extraction kit was used to purify genomic DNA from total PBMCs and from tumor samples. Collected pretreatment and during treatment, PBMCs were isolated and stored as previously described. Regarding this clone: No cognate antigen has been identified for it. Per-nucleotide qualities are absent, and no much larger clonotype sits a single base away.

The CDR3 starts with the cysteine, ends with the phenylalanine, and has 11 residues. Here the CDR3 DNA is all that survives: 33 bases in frame from base 1. Trimming removed 5 bases from V and 13 bases from J, leaving 12 bases between the germline ends. The germline V gene sets CDR1 to SGHTA and CDR2 to FQGNSA. Synthetic TCR analog templates were spiked into each PCR so that absolute template abundance could be estimated from read counts. The immunoSEQ assay was used to amplify TCRbeta CDR3 regions from genomic DNA with bias-controlled V and J gene primers. Sequencing of rearranged TCRbeta segments was done at approximately 20X coverage. The authors processed their data as follows. Sequencing errors were corrected by clustering, and CDR3s were annotated against IMGT so that V, D and J genes could be assigned. Downstream analyses used only productive TCRbeta rearrangements, leaving out any out-of-frame or stop-codon sequences. Clonality was computed as one minus Shannon entropy normalized by the log of the number of unique productive sequences. Fisher's exact test with Benjamini-Hochberg correction, at a threshold of adjusted p below 0.01, was used to find clones that differed between time points or between blood and tumor. In its TCRdb copy, this immuneACCESS table keeps in-frame sequences only and misses some clones. Where compared with another copy, unresolved V genes explain less than half of these, and the others have no known cause. Clonal size and the V and J genes are those of that table, whereas D and trimming came from the DNA. The sample yields 130,000 or so clones; less than 85% were counted once. The ten top clones hold under 3.5% of the sample.

The receptor chain draws on TRBV7-2 and TRBJ2-1; the D segment could be TRBD2, given 6 matching bases. The sequenced sample was PBMCs, obtained around atezolizumab (anti-PD-L1) treatment. The sequence derives from a man in his fifties with urothelial cancer. The CDR3 has the sequence CASSTGLLQFF. The DNA sequence is as follows: TGTGCCAGCAGCACCGGACTACTCCAGTTCTTC.